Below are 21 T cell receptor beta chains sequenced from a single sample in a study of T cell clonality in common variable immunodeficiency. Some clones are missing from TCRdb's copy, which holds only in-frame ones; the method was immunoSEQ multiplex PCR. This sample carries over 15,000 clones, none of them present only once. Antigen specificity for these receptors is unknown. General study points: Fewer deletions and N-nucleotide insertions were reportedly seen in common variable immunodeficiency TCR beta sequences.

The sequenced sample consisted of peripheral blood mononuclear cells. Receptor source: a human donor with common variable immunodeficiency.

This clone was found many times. Here the CDR3 reads CASSLGGYTDTQYF. The CDR3 bases that were read are TGTGCCAGCAGCTTAGGGGGCTACACAGATACG. The chain carries TRBV7-3 and TRBJ2-3, with a tentative D call TRBD1 (6 bases). Sequencing ends 3 residues short of the CDR3 end; the germline J gene provides the rest. The V gene's germline CDR1 is SGHTA and CDR2 FQGTGA. This CDR3 comprises 14 residues. V dropped 2 bases and J dropped 2 bases, with 8 bases sitting between them.

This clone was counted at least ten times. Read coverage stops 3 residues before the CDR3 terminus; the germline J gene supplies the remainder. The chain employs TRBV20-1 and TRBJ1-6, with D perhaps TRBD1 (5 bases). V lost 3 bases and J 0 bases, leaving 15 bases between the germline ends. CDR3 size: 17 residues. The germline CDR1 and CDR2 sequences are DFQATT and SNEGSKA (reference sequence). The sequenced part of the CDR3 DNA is TGCAGTGCTAGGGGAGGGGAGGGGAGCTCCTATAATTCACCC. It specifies CSARGGEGSSYNSP. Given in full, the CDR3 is CSARGGEGSSYNSPLHF.

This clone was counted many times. CDR3 bases read: TGTGCCAGCAGCTTTGCTATGAACACTGAA. Translated, it gives CASSFAMNTE. The CDR3 as a whole reads CASSFAMNTEAFF. This chain uses TRBV5-5 with TRBJ1-1; D is ambiguous. The read comes to an end 3 residues before the CDR3 does, leaving the germline J gene to fill in the end. This CDR3 is 13 amino acids long. The germline V and J ends were trimmed by 2 bases and 0 bases, with 5 bases remaining between them. Germline V CDR1 and CDR2: SGHKS, YYEKEE (reference sequence).

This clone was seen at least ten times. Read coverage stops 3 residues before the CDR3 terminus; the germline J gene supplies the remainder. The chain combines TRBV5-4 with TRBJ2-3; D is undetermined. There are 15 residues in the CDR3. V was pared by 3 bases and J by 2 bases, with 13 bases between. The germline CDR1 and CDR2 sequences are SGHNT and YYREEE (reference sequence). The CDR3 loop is CASSSAARFTDTQYF. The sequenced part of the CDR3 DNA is TGTGCCAGCAGCTCGGCGGCGCGATTCACAGATACG.

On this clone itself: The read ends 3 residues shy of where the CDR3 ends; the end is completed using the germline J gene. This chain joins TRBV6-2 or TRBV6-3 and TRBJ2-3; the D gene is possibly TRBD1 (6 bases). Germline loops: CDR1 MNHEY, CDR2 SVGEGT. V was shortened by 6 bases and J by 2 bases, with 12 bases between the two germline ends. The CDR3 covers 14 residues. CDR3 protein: CASRLQGHTDTQYF. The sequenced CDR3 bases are TGTGCCAGCAGACTACAGGGTCACACAGATACG.

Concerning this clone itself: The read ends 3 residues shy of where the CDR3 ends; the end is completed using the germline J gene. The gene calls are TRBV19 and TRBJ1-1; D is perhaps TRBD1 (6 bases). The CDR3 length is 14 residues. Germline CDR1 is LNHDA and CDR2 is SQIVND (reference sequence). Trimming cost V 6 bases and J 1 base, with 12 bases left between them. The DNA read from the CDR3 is TGTGCCAGTAGCCTTGGGGGCCCGAACACTGAA. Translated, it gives CASSLGGPNTE. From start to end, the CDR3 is CASSLGGPNTEAFF.

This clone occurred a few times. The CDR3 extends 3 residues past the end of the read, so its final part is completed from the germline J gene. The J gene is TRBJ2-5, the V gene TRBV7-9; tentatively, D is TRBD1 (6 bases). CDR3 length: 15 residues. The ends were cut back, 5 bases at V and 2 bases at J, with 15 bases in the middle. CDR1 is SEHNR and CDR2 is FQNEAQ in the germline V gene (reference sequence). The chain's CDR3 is CASSPTLRGQETQYF. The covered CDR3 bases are TGTGCCAGCAGCCCGACCCTGAGGGGGCAAGAGACC.

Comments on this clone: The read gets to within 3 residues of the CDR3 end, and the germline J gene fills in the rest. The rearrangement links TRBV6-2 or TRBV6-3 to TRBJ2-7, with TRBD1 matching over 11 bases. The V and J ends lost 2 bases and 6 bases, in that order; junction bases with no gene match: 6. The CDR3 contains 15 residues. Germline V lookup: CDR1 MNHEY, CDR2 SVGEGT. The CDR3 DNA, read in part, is TGTGCCAGCAGTTACCCCGGACAGGGGGCCGGCGAG. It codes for CASSYPGQGAGE. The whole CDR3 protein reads CASSYPGQGAGEQYF.

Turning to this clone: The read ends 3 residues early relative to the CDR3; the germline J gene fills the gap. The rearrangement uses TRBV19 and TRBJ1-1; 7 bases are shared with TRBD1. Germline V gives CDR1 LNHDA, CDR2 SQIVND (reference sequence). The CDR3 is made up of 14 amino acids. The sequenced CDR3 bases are TGTGCCAGTAGTCCCAACCCACAGGGGATCGAA. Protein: CASSPNPQGIE. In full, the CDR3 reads CASSPNPQGIEAFF.

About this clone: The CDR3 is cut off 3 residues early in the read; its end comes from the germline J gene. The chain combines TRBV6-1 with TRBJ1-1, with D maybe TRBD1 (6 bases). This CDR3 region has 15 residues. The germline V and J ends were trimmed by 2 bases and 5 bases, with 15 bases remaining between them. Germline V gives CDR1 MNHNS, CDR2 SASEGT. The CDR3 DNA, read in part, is TGTGCCAGCAGTGAAATCGGGGGGCTTGGAACTGAA. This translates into CASSEIGGLGTE. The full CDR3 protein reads CASSEIGGLGTEAFF.

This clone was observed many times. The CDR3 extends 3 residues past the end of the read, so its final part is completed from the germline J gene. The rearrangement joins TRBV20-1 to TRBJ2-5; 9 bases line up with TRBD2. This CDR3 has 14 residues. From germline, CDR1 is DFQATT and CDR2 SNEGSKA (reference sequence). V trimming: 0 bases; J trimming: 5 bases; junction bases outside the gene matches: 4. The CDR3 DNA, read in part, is TGCAGTGCTAGAGATCCCACTAGCGGGGAGACC. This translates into CSARDPTSGET. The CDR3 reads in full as CSARDPTSGETQYF.

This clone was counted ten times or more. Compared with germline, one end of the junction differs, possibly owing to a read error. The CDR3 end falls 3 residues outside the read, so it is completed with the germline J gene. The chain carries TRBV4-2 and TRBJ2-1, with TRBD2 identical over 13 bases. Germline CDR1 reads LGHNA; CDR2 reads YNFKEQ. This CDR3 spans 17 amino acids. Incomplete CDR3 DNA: TGCGCCAGCAGCCAAGGTGTCGGACTAGCGGGGGAAATTGAG. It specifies CASSQGVGLAGEIE. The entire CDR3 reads CASSQGVGLAGEIEQFF.

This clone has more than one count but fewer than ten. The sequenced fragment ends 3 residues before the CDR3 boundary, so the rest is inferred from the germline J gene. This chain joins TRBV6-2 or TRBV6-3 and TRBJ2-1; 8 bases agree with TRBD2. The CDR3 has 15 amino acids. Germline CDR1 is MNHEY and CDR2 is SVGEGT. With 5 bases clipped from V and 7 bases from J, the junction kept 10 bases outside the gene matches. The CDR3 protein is CASSPRGGRGNEQFF. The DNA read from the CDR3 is TGTGCCAGCAGTCCTCGGGGGGGGCGGGGAAATGAG.

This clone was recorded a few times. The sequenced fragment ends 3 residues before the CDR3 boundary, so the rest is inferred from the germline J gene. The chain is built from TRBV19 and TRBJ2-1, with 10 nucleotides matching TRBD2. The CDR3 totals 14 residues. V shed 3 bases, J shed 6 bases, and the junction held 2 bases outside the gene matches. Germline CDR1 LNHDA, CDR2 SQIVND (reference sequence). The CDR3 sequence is CASSIWTSGNEQFF. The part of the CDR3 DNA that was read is TGTGCCAGTAGTATTTGGACTAGCGGCAATGAG. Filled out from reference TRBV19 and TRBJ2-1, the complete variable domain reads DGGITQSPKYLFRKEGQNVTLSCEQNLNHDAMYWYRQDPGQGLRLIYYSQIVNDFQKGDIAEGYSVSREKKESFPLTVTSAQKNPTAFYLCASSIWTSGNEQFFGPGTRLTVL.

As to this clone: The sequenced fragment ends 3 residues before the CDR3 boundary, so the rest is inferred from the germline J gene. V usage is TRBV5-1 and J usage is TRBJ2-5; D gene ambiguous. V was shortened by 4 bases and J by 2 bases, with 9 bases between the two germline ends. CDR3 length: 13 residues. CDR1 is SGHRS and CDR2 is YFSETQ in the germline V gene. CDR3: CASSLSGQETQYF. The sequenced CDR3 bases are TGCGCCAGCAGCCTCTCCGGGCAAGAGACC.

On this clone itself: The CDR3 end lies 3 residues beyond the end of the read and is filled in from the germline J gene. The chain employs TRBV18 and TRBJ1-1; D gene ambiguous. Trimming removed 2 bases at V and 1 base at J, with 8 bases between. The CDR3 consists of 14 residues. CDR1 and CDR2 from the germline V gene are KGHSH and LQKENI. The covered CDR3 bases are TGTGCCAGCTCACCAGTCACAGAGAACACTGAA. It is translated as CASSPVTENTE. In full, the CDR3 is CASSPVTENTEAFF.

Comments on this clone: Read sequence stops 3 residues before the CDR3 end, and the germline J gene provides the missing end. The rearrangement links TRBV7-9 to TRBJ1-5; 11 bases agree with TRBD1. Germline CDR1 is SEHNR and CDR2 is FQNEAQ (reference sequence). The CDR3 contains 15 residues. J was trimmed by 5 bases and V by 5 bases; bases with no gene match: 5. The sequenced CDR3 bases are TGTGCCAGCAGCCTGGGACAGGGGGTTGATCAGCCC. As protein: CASSLGQGVDQP. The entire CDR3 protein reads CASSLGQGVDQPQHF.

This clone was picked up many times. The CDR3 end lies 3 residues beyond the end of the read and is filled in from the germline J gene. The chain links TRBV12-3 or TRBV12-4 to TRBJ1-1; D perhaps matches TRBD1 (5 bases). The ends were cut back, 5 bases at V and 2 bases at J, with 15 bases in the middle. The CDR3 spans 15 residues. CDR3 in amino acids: CASSPTARGNTEAFF. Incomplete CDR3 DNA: TGTGCCAGCAGTCCAACCGCGAGGGGAAACACTGAA.

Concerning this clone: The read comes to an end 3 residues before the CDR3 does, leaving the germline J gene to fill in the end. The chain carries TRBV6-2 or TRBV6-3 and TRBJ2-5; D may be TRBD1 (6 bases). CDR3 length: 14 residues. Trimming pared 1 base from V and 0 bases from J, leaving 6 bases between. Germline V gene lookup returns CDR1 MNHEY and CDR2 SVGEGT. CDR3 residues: CASSYYRDQETQYF. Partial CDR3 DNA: TGTGCCAGCAGTTACTACAGGGACCAAGAGACC.

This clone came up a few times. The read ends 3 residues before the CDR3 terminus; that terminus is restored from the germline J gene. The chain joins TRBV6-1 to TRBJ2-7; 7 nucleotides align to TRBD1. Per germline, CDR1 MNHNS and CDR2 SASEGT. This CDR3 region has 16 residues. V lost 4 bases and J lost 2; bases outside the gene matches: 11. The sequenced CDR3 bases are TGTGCCAGCAGTGTAATAGGGGGCTCCTCTCCCTACGAG. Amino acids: CASSVIGGSSPYE. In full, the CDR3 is CASSVIGGSSPYEQYF.

CDR3 region: CASSIDFGVEGKLFF. CDR3 DNA (partial): TGTGCCAGTAGTATTGACTTCGGGGTGGAAGGAAAA. The chain carries TRBV19 and TRBJ1-4; no firm D call. Read sequence stops 3 residues before the CDR3 end, and the germline J gene provides the missing end. The V and J ends lost 3 bases and 10 bases respectively, with 18 bases between them. CDR3 size: 15 residues. Germline assignment: CDR1 LNHDA and CDR2 SQIVND (reference sequence).